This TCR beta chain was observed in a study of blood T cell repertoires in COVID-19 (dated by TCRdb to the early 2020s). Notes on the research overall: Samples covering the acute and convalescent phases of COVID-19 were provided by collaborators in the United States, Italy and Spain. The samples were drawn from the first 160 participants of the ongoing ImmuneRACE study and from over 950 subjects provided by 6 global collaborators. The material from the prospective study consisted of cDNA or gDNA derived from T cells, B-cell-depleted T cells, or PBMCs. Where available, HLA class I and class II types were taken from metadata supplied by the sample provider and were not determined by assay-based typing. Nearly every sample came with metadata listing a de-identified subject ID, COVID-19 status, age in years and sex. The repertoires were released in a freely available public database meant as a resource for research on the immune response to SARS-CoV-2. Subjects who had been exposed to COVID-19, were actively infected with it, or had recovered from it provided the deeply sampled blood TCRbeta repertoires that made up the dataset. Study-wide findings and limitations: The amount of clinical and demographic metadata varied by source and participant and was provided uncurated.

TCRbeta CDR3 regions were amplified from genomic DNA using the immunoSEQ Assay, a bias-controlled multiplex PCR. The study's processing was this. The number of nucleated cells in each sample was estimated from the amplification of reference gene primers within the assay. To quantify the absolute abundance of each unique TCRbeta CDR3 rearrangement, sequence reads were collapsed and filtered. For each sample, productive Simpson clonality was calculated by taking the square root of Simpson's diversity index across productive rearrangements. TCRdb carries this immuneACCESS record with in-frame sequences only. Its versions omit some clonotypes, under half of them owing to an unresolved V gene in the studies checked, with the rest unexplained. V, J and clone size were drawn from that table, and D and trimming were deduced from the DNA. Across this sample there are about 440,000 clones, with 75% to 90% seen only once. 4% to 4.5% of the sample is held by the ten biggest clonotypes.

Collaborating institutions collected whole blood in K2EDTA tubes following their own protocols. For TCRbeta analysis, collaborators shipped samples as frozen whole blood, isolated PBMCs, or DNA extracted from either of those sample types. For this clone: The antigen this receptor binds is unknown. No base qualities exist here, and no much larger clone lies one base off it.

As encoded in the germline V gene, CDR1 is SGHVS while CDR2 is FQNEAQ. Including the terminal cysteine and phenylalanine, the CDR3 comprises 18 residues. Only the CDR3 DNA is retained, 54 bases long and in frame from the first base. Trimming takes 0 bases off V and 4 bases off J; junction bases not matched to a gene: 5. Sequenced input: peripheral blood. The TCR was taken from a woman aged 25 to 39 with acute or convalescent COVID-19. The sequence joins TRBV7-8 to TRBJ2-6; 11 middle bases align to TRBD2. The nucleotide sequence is TGTGCCAGCAGCTTAGCTTTAGCGGGGGGGCCGGGGGCCAACGTCCTGACTTTC. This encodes CASSLALAGGPGANVLTF.